Listed here are 6 T cell receptor beta chains from one sample, sequenced in a study of CD8 T cells in Susac syndrome. An input of roughly 0.45 to 1 ug of RNA was subjected to reverse transcription using random hexamers. Each CDR3 protein gets one entry after TCRdb re-called the immunoSEQ multiplex PCR reads with MiXCR. Among about 290,000 distinct CDR3 sequences, about 89% were seen once, and the ten largest hold 0.18%. The sequencing sample was made of CD8+ T cells from PBMCs. Receptor source: a human donor with multiple sclerosis.

The chain uses TRBV5-1 and TRBJ2-1; D might be TRBD2 (5 bases). The CDR3 is made up of 17 amino acids. V was cut by 2 bases and J by 4 bases, with 19 bases left in between. CDR1 is SGHRS and CDR2 is YFSETQ in the germline V gene. CDR3 bases: TGCGCCAGCAGCTTATGGGAAAGGACGGAGGTTTACAATGAGCAGTTCTTC. This codes for CASSLWERTEVYNEQFF.

V and J are TRBV20-1 and TRBJ1-2; D gene uncertain. This CDR3 contains 12 residues. Deletions cut 5 bases from V and 4 bases from J, with 11 bases between. CDR1 DFQATT and CDR2 SNEGSKA come from the germline V gene (reference sequence). In nucleotides, the CDR3 is TGCAGTGCTTTCACAGCCCCCTATGGCTACACCTTC. This encodes CSAFTAPYGYTF.

The gene calls are TRBV30 and TRBJ1-2, with 7 bases identical to TRBD1. After removal of 0 bases from V and 8 bases from J, the junction contained 9 bases not matched to a gene. CDR1 is GTSNPN, CDR2 SVGIG, per germline (reference sequence). The CDR3 loop spans 14 amino acids. The chain's CDR3 is CAWSVRGHTLGYTF. As DNA, the CDR3 is TGTGCCTGGAGTGTAAGGGGGCACACCTTAGGCTACACCTTC.

This clonotype was counted once. The chain employs TRBV18 and TRBJ2-3; TRBD2 aligns across 7 bases. The germline V gene has CDR1 KGHSH and CDR2 LQKENI. The CDR3 has 15 residues. The J segment lost 4 bases and the V segment lost 3 bases, leaving 7 bases of the junction unmatched. CDR3 loop: CASSPTSGTADTQYF. The CDR3 bases are TGTGCCAGCTCACCGACGAGCGGGACCGCAGATACGCAGTATTTT.

The chain carries TRBV18 and TRBJ2-1; D possibly corresponds to TRBD2 (5 bases). The CDR3 extends over 18 amino acids. Germline V gene sequence: CDR1 KGHSH, CDR2 LQKENI. The V end lost 3 bases, the J end lost 3 bases, and 21 bases lay between the germline ends. CDR3 in DNA: TGTGCCAGCTCACCCCCACCCGAGGGATCCATCGGCTACAATGAGCAGTTCTTC. Amino acids: CASSPPPEGSIGYNEQFF.

This sequence joins TRBV6-2 or TRBV6-3 and TRBJ2-2, with D possibly being TRBD2 (6 bases). V was cut by 0 bases and J by 1 base, with 12 bases left in between. CDR3 length: 17 residues. The germline V gene encodes CDR1 MNHEY and CDR2 SVGEGT. In DNA form, the CDR3 reads TGTGCCAGCAGTTACTCGGCCGGGACTTTGAACACCGGGGAGCTGTTTTTT. It yields the protein CASSYSAGTLNTGELFF.